This TCR beta chain was sequenced in a study of blood T cell repertoires in COVID-19. The assay was immunoSEQ multiplex PCR, and TCRdb's table has in-frame clones only and misses some. The sample has 200,000 to 300,000 clones, around 87% seen once; the top ten hold approximately 1.5%. The CDR3 has 14 residues. The V gene's germline CDR1 is SGHKS and CDR2 YYEKEE (reference sequence). The germline V and J ends were trimmed by 4 bases and 4 bases, with 14 bases remaining between them. This receptor was taken from a woman in her thirties or forties who had recovered from COVID-19. This chain connects TRBV5-5 to TRBJ1-2, with D perhaps matching TRBD1 (6 bases). The sample was peripheral blood. CDR3 region: CASSPDQGTYGYTF. Here the CDR3 DNA reads TGTGCCAGCAGCCCGGACCAGGGGACCTATGGCTACACCTTC.